A selection of T cell receptor beta chains follows, all from one sample in a study of blood T cell repertoires in COVID-19. Generated by immunoSEQ multiplex PCR, the TCRdb table keeps only in-frame clones and is missing some. The sample consists of more than 120,000 clones, 88% of them appearing once. Specimen: peripheral blood. The receptor source for this set is a human donor in a cohort sampled during active COVID-19. Both conserved end residues are trimmed from each CDR3.

v_call: TRBV10-2; j_call: TRBJ1-5; cdr3_aa: ASSGTASNQPQH
v_call: TRBV6-5; j_call: TRBJ1-1; cdr3_aa: ASRTRTTNTEAF
v_call: TRBV14; j_call: TRBJ2-3; cdr3_aa: ASSQVGGFFTDTQY
v_call: TRBV7-9; j_call: TRBJ2-5; cdr3_aa: ASTTVGGDQETQY
v_call: TRBV10-2; j_call: TRBJ2-5; cdr3_aa: ASRRLAGSKETQY
v_call: TRBV5-6; j_call: TRBJ1-2; cdr3_aa: ASSLRRVTELNGYT
v_call: TRBV7-9; j_call: TRBJ2-1; cdr3_aa: ASSLASMGGIQV
v_call: TRBV7-8; j_call: TRBJ1-4; cdr3_aa: ASSPATGGMELF
v_call: TRBV9; j_call: TRBJ2-2; cdr3_aa: ASSVGGTNTGELF
v_call: TRBV20-1; j_call: TRBJ1-5; cdr3_aa: SASRGYSNQPQH
v_call: TRBV5-4; j_call: TRBJ2-1; cdr3_aa: ASSLAGAGEQF
v_call: TRBV7-9; j_call: TRBJ1-5; cdr3_aa: ASSVAGTANQPQH
v_call: TRBV5-4; j_call: TRBJ2-7; cdr3_aa: ASSLGLQGTYEQY
v_call: TRBV3-1/TRBV3-2; j_call: TRBJ2-5; cdr3_aa: ASSRGLAGPSETQY
v_call: TRBV10-3; j_call: TRBJ2-2; cdr3_aa: AISDREGGELF
v_call: TRBV5-4; j_call: TRBJ2-1; cdr3_aa: ASTSGTSDNEQF
v_call: TRBV7-9; j_call: TRBJ1-4; cdr3_aa: ASSSNKGVDEKLF
v_call: TRBV5-4; j_call: TRBJ1-6; cdr3_aa: ASSLETFDSPLH
v_call: TRBV12-3/TRBV12-4; j_call: TRBJ1-5; cdr3_aa: ASSWEGNQPQH
v_call: TRBV4-1; j_call: TRBJ1-1; cdr3_aa: ASSQPVRGYTEAF
v_call: TRBV18; j_call: TRBJ1-5; cdr3_aa: ASSGDRGGQPQH
v_call: TRBV9; j_call: TRBJ2-7; cdr3_aa: ASSAGQGGHEQY
v_call: TRBV11-2; j_call: TRBJ1-5; cdr3_aa: ASSLGRGQPQH
v_call: TRBV19; j_call: TRBJ1-5; cdr3_aa: ASSQSGGDQPQH
v_call: TRBV5-6; j_call: TRBJ1-5; cdr3_aa: ASSLGMTGGGQPQH
v_call: TRBV4-3; j_call: TRBJ1-5; cdr3_aa: ASSQGGYGSNQPQH
v_call: TRBV5-6; j_call: TRBJ2-3; cdr3_aa: ASSPRGPPGDTQY
v_call: TRBV10-3; j_call: TRBJ2-7; cdr3_aa: ATAGDEQY
v_call: TRBV7-2; j_call: TRBJ1-3; cdr3_aa: ASSLTGGGGNTIY
v_call: TRBV5-4; j_call: TRBJ2-5; cdr3_aa: ASSLALGEETQY
v_call: TRBV11-2; j_call: TRBJ1-4; cdr3_aa: ASSKQAQGELF
v_call: TRBV4-3; j_call: TRBJ2-5; cdr3_aa: ASSQEALYQETQY
v_call: TRBV5-8; j_call: TRBJ2-7; cdr3_aa: ASSFGDRAHQQY
v_call: TRBV9; j_call: TRBJ2-5; cdr3_aa: ASSVGQGAWETQY
v_call: TRBV6-6; j_call: TRBJ2-7; cdr3_aa: ASRDRTGGSYEQY
v_call: TRBV5-6; j_call: TRBJ2-5; cdr3_aa: ASSLGGGRETQY
v_call: TRBV9; j_call: TRBJ2-3; cdr3_aa: ASSVSTGGRDTQY
v_call: TRBV6-4; j_call: TRBJ1-2; cdr3_aa: ASSDSSRGDGYT
v_call: TRBV9; j_call: TRBJ2-7; cdr3_aa: ASSVDPGGNEQY
v_call: TRBV7-6; j_call: TRBJ2-7; cdr3_aa: ASSLDGISGGPNYEQY
v_call: TRBV18; j_call: TRBJ1-5; cdr3_aa: ASSPTGDQPQH
v_call: TRBV5-1; j_call: TRBJ2-1; cdr3_aa: ASSTNREDLFYNEQF
v_call: TRBV7-2; j_call: TRBJ2-7; cdr3_aa: ASSTAAGVGYEQY
v_call: TRBV18; j_call: TRBJ1-2; cdr3_aa: ASSPPGQPYGYT
v_call: TRBV4-3; j_call: TRBJ1-2; cdr3_aa: ASSQVLTGINYGYT
v_call: TRBV5-6; j_call: TRBJ2-1; cdr3_aa: ASSLGGGLIEQF
v_call: TRBV19; j_call: TRBJ1-2; cdr3_aa: ASNPVGGPGGYT
v_call: TRBV5-1; j_call: TRBJ1-1; cdr3_aa: ASSRTVTAAKTEAF
v_call: TRBV20-1; j_call: TRBJ2-3; cdr3_aa: SAPGGDTQY
v_call: TRBV3-1/TRBV3-2; j_call: TRBJ2-7; cdr3_aa: ASSNRDRGLYEQY
v_call: TRBV7-9; j_call: TRBJ2-1; cdr3_aa: ASSGQDRVAYNEQF
v_call: TRBV18; j_call: TRBJ1-6; cdr3_aa: ASSPRDSRGASPLH
v_call: TRBV7-8; j_call: TRBJ2-7; cdr3_aa: ASSTRDRRDYEQY
v_call: TRBV18; j_call: TRBJ1-2; cdr3_aa: ASSKSPGNRVGYT